The entry that follows covers one T cell receptor beta chain sequence. Its target is unknown. Treatment given: oral pan-JAK inhibitor, 5-10 mg twice daily. It was from PBMCs that CD4+ and CD8+ T cells were sorted. The source of the sample is a study of CD8+ T cells in alopecia areata. The wider study: Oral tofacitinib (5 to 10 mg twice daily) was administered to treated patients.

Sequencing used cDNA as its template, made by extracting RNA and reverse transcribing it. Clones were sequenced by immunoSEQ multiplex PCR, and TCRdb holds only the in-frame ones, with some missing. Here the sample spans over 100,000 clones, around 50% being singletons. V lost 4 bases, J lost 5 bases, and 15 bases lay in between. This CDR3 comprises 15 residues. Per germline, CDR1 MNHEY and CDR2 SVGAGI. Study-wide results and limits: It was less clear whether patients shared TCRs than it was in mice, possibly because of HLA. Lesional scalp exceeded normal scalp in clonality, especially in alopecia totalis/universalis.

The gene calls are TRBV6-5 and TRBJ2-1; D not certain. Sequencing was performed on CD8+ T cells sorted from blood, taken at week 24, from a patient treated with tofacitinib. This receptor was taken from a human donor with alopecia areata. The CDR3 region is CASSSYLGKDNEQFF. Written as DNA, the CDR3 is TGTGCCAGCAGTTCCTACCTAGGGAAAGACAATGAGCAGTTCTTC.